The following is a T cell receptor beta chain sequence with its context. The target antigen is unknown. These data belong to a study of T cell repertoires in cytomegalovirus infection. TCRdb fed the reads into MiXCR, producing one record per CDR3 protein. In the table there are about 310,000 distinct CDR3 sequences, roughly 25% of which are singletons. This material consisted of cultured PBMCs, taken from culture after CMV antigen stimulation. This TCR derives from a human donor in good health (CMV status not recorded). Some clones in this sample may be carry-over from other donors' samples.

The DNA of the CDR3 is TGTGCCATCTCGGAAAGTAATTCACCCCTCCACTTT. As protein: CAISESNSPLHF. The chain recombines TRBV6-6 with TRBJ1-6; no firm D call. CDR1 MNHNY and CDR2 SVGAGI come from the germline V gene (reference sequence). The CDR3 consists of 12 residues. The V and J ends lost 10 bases and 6 bases respectively, with 10 bases between them.